This is a list of T cell receptor beta chains from one sample in a study of T cell repertoires in cytomegalovirus infection. What these receptors recognize is not known. Via MiXCR, TCRdb re-called the reads, giving one row per CDR3 protein. The sample includes approximately 590,000 distinct CDR3 sequences, just under 40% of them seen just once. This material consisted of cultured PBMCs, taken from culture after CMV antigen stimulation. These receptors all stem from a human donor in good health (CMV status not recorded). Some clones in this sample may be carry-over from other donors' samples. Both conserved end residues are part of each CDR3. A D gene is named only where the DNA matches it firmly. The listing skips clone size in some rows; elsewhere it reads once, few, many or a size class.

J	D	V	size	DNA	CDR3
TRBJ1-2	TRBD1	TRBV29-1	few	TGCAGCGTAGCAGGGGGGTATGGCTACACCTTC	CSVAGGYGYTF
TRBJ2-3	NA	TRBV7-1	NA	TGTGCCAGCAGCATCACTAGCACGGAATCTAGCACAGATACGCAGTATTTT	CASSITSTESSTDTQYF
TRBJ2-5	NA	TRBV3-1	NA	TGTGCCAGCAGCCAAGATGGGCAGCGTCCAAGAGAGACCCAGTACTTC	CASSQDGQRPRETQYF
TRBJ2-7	TRBD2	TRBV3-1	NA	TGTGCCAGCAGCCCGTTGAGGGGACTATCCAGCGAGCAGTACTTC	CASSPLRGLSSEQYF
TRBJ1-4	NA	TRBV5-1	NA	TGCGCCAGCAGCTTGAACAGTAATGGGGAAAAACTGTTTTTT	CASSLNSNGEKLFF
TRBJ1-1	TRBD1	TRBV28	NA	TGTGCCAGCAGTTTATGGCGACAGGGGGCTTTCTTT	CASSLWRQGAFF
TRBJ1-1	NA	TRBV20-1	NA	TGCAGTGCTAGTGGTAACACTGAAGCTTTCTTT	CSASGNTEAFF
TRBJ2-7	NA	TRBV7-6	NA	TGTGCCAGCAGCTTAATTACCGGAACCTACGAGCAGTACTTC	CASSLITGTYEQYF
TRBJ1-2	NA	TRBV5-5	NA	TGTGCCAGCAGCTTGGCGGAAGGGTGGACCTATGGCTACACCTTC	CASSLAEGWTYGYTF
TRBJ2-1	NA	TRBV28	few	TGTGCCAGCAGGGGGACTGGAAGGGGTGAGCAGTTCTTC	CASRGTGRGEQFF
TRBJ1-2	NA	TRBV6-1	NA	TGTGCCAGCAGTGACCCCCTCAACTATGGCTACACCTTC	CASSDPLNYGYTF
TRBJ1-5	TRBD1	TRBV20-1	NA	TGCAGTGCCGAGGCACTGGGACAGGATCATCAGCCCCAGCATTTT	CSAEALGQDHQPQHF
TRBJ2-5	NA	TRBV7-2	many	TGTGCCAGCAGCTTAGGTTCTGGGAGGGGGGTCCCAAAGACCCAGTACTTC	CASSLGSGRGVPKTQYF
TRBJ2-1	TRBD2	TRBV28	NA	TGTGCCAGCAGTTCACGACTCCCAGCGGGGGGCAATGAGCAGTTCTTC	CASSSRLPAGGNEQFF
TRBJ1-1	NA	TRBV3-1	NA	TGTGCCAGCAGCCAAACGGCCACTGAAGCTTTCTTT	CASSQTATEAFF
TRBJ2-4	NA	TRBV7-2	few	TGTGCCAGCAGCCCGAGAGAATTAGCCAAAAACATTCAGTACTTC	CASSPRELAKNIQYF
TRBJ2-3	TRBD1	TRBV7-7	NA	TGTGCCAGCAGCCAGGACAGGGCGACAGATACGCAGTATTTT	CASSQDRATDTQYF
TRBJ1-6	NA	TRBV19	NA	TGTGCCAGTAGCACACCCCCACAGGGATTAGGTGGTAATTCACCCCTCCACTTT	CASSTPPQGLGGNSPLHF
TRBJ2-1	TRBD2	TRBV19	few	TGTGCCAGTAGTCACCCAGCGGGAGGAGGGGATGAGCAGTTCTTC	CASSHPAGGGDEQFF
TRBJ2-4	TRBD2	TRBV7-2	NA	TGTGCCAGCAGCTTATCCGGGGGGGCAGGTAACATTCAGTACTTC	CASSLSGGAGNIQYF
TRBJ1-1	NA	TRBV28	few	TGTGCCAGCAGCAAGACAGTCGGTAACACTGAAGCTTTCTTT	CASSKTVGNTEAFF
TRBJ2-5	NA	TRBV6-6	NA	TGTGCCAGCAGTTACCAGCCGGGGGCCGTTGAGACCCAGTACTTC	CASSYQPGAVETQYF
TRBJ2-7	NA	TRBV15	NA	TGTGCCACCAGCAGACCCCCGGAGGGGTCCTACGAGCAGTACTTC	CATSRPPEGSYEQYF
TRBJ2-5	TRBD2	TRBV7-6	NA	TGTGCCAGCAGCCCACCCATTAGCGGGATAGAGACCCAGTACTTC	CASSPPISGIETQYF
TRBJ1-3	NA	TRBV7-9	NA	TGTGCCAGCAGCTTCGTTGGAGGGAGGACGGGAAACACCATATATTTT	CASSFVGGRTGNTIYF
TRBJ2-7	NA	TRBV12-3/TRBV12-4	NA	TGTGCCAGCAGGTTGACGGGGTCCACCTACGAGCAGTACTTC	CASRLTGSTYEQYF
TRBJ2-2	TRBD1	TRBV7-2	many	TGTGCCAGCAGCCCCGGACAGGGAACCGGGGAGCTGTTTTTT	CASSPGQGTGELFF
TRBJ1-3	TRBD1	TRBV10-3	NA	TGTGCCATCGGAAGACAGGGAACCTCTGGAAACACCATATATTTT	CAIGRQGTSGNTIYF
TRBJ2-1	NA	TRBV12-5	NA	TGTGCTAGTGGGCGGGACTTTTATGAGCAGTTCTTC	CASGRDFYEQFF
TRBJ2-7	NA	TRBV5-5	NA	TGTGCCAGCAGCTTGTTCGGCACCTCCTACGAGCAGTACTTC	CASSLFGTSYEQYF
TRBJ2-1	TRBD2	TRBV12-3/TRBV12-4	NA	TGTGCCAGCAGTAAAACTAGCGGGTACAATGAGCAGTTCTTC	CASSKTSGYNEQFF
TRBJ1-1	TRBD1	TRBV2	NA	TGTGCCAGCAGGGGGCATCCGGGACAGGGATTTGGAACTGAAGCTTTCTTT	CASRGHPGQGFGTEAFF
TRBJ2-1	NA	TRBV20-1	NA	TGCAGTGCTATTCCAGGGGACAATGAGCAGTTCTTC	CSAIPGDNEQFF
TRBJ2-4	NA	TRBV7-8	many	TGTGCCAGCAGCCGGACAGCTCTAGCCAAAAACATTCAGTACTTC	CASSRTALAKNIQYF
TRBJ1-2	TRBD1	TRBV7-9	NA	TGTGCCAGCAGCTTAGGACAGGGGCAATATGGCTACACCTTC	CASSLGQGQYGYTF
TRBJ2-7	TRBD2	TRBV2	NA	TGTGCCAGCAGTTTTGGGACTAGAGACGAGCAGTACTTC	CASSFGTRDEQYF
TRBJ1-6	TRBD1	TRBV10-3	NA	TGTGCCATCAGTGGGACGATGGGACAGGGTCACTATAATTCACCCCTCCACTTT	CAISGTMGQGHYNSPLHF
TRBJ1-5	NA	TRBV19	few	TGTGCCAGTCGCCGGGCGAGCGGCAATCAGCCCCAGCATTTT	CASRRASGNQPQHF
TRBJ2-3	NA	TRBV5-4	few	TGTGCCAGCAGCCCTACTCGGGTCGGTGATACGCAGTATTTT	CASSPTRVGDTQYF
TRBJ2-3	TRBD1	TRBV7-2	NA	TGTGCCAGCAGCAGAGGGACAGGGGCCACAGATACGCAGTATTTT	CASSRGTGATDTQYF
TRBJ1-1	TRBD1	TRBV12-3/TRBV12-4	few	TGTGCCAGCACCAGGGGGAGAGGCACTGAAGCTTTCTTT	CASTRGRGTEAFF
TRBJ2-5	NA	TRBV9	NA	TGTGCCAGCAGCGTAGCGGACAGTACCCAGTACTTC	CASSVADSTQYF
TRBJ2-5	NA	TRBV7-9	NA	TGTGCCAGCAGCCTGGTAGCCTTCGAGACCCAGTACTTC	CASSLVAFETQYF
TRBJ2-1	NA	TRBV2	NA	TGTGCCAGCAGTGGACTCCGTCTGTTCTTC	CASSGLRLFF
TRBJ2-1	TRBD2	TRBV6-2/TRBV6-3	NA	TGTGCCAGCAGTTACTTTCGGGGACTAGCGGGGGGCGTAGACAATGAGCAGTTCTTC	CASSYFRGLAGGVDNEQFF
TRBJ1-6	TRBD1	TRBV9	NA	TGTGCCAGCAAGGGGGGGACAGGAAATTCACCCCTCCACTTT	CASKGGTGNSPLHF
TRBJ2-2	TRBD2	TRBV28	NA	TGTGCCAGCAGTTTTCGAGGGAGGGACACCGGGGAGCTGTTTTTT	CASSFRGRDTGELFF
TRBJ2-1	NA	TRBV12-3/TRBV12-4	NA	TGTGCCAGCAGTTTAGCGGGGGGGCTTCCTGAGCAGTTCTTC	CASSLAGGLPEQFF
TRBJ1-5	NA	TRBV7-2	NA	TGTGCCAGCAGCTTGACGGCACCATATCAGCCCCAGCATTTT	CASSLTAPYQPQHF
TRBJ1-5	TRBD1	TRBV19	NA	TGTGCCAGCAGAGGACAGGGGGGTTTGCAGCCCCAGCATTTT	CASRGQGGLQPQHF